This T cell receptor beta chain was captured in a study of cytomegalovirus exposure and HLA in healthy donors. Study-wide results and limits: Rarity marked most TCR sequences, yet some public TCRs occurred in many donors. Several top significant clusters appeared, in a later analysis, to be linked to common viral pathogens. The authors confirmed in vitro that a few CMV-associated chains were specific for CMV antigens.

As to this clone: Its antigen is not known.

The CDR3 runs 13 residues. V gave up 7 bases and J gave up 5 bases, with 15 bases separating them. From germline, CDR1 is LNHDA and CDR2 SQIVND (reference sequence). PCR used 60 Vbeta primers and 13 Jbeta primers. Repertoires were generated with immunoSEQ multiplex PCR, while TCRdb's copy carries only in-frame clones and drops some. The sample lists approximately 110,000 clones; about four fifths were seen once. The rearrangement joins TRBV19 to TRBJ2-7; D perhaps matches TRBD1 (6 bases). The TCR was taken from a young man in good health and CMV-seronegative. Sequencing was done on a sample of PBMCs. The CDR3 protein is CASKPGHTNEQYF. The CDR3 nucleotides are TGTGCCAGTAAGCCGGGACATACGAACGAGCAGTACTTC. Based on the CDR3 plus reference TRBV19 and TRBJ2-7, the full variable domain is DGGITQSPKYLFRKEGQNVTLSCEQNLNHDAMYWYRQDPGQGLRLIYYSQIVNDFQKGDIAEGYSVSREKKESFPLTVTSAQKNPTAFYLCASKPGHTNEQYFGPGTRLTVT.